This T cell receptor beta chain was found in a study of cytomegalovirus exposure and HLA in healthy donors. Produced via immunoSEQ multiplex PCR; TCRdb's table is partial and in-frame only. The sample records under 150,000 clones, approximately 86% being singletons. CDR3 length: 16 residues. Per germline, CDR1 SGHNT and CDR2 YENEEA. Trimming removed 3 bases from V and 1 base from J; junction bases left unmatched: 1. Sequencing was performed on PBMCs. This TCR came from a man aged 18 to 29 in good health and CMV-seropositive. The chain combines TRBV11-3 with TRBJ2-2; TRBD2 agrees at 11 bases. The CDR3, as DNA: TGTGCCAGCAGCTTTGGACTAGCGGGGAACACCGGGGAGCTGTTTTTT. It encodes CASSFGLAGNTGELFF.